One sample yielded the 25 T cell receptor beta chains listed below, sequenced in a study of monozygotic twins with cystic fibrosis. TCRdb keeps only in-frame clones here, not all; method: immunoSEQ multiplex PCR. The sample shows about 30,000 clones, approximately 86% of them seen only once. Sequencing was performed on blood. These receptors were obtained from a girl aged 2-9 years with cystic fibrosis.

The chain joins TRBV9 to TRBJ2-1; no definite D call. The V gene lost 3 bases and the J gene lost 1 base, with 14 bases spanning the gap. CDR1 and CDR2 from the germline V gene are SGDLS and YYNGEE. CDR3 length equals 16 residues. The CDR3 here is CASSAGSGPSYNEQFF. The CDR3 bases are TGTGCCAGCAGCGCCGGTAGTGGCCCTTCCTACAATGAGCAGTTCTTC.

V gene TRBV5-1 combines with J gene TRBJ1-2; tentatively, D is TRBD1 (6 bases). Germline-derived CDR1 and CDR2 are SGHRS and YFSETQ. The V and J ends lost 4 bases and 2 bases respectively, with 12 bases between them. The CDR3 runs 14 residues. DNA for the CDR3: TGCGCCAGCAGCCCCGGACAGATCAACTATGGCTACACCTTC. It yields the protein CASSPGQINYGYTF.

This clone occurred a few times. The chain carries TRBV30 and TRBJ1-2; 8 bases are shared with TRBD1. The CDR3 loop spans 13 amino acids. Losses at the gene ends were 3 bases for V and 5 bases for J; bases not matched to a gene: 5. Germline values: CDR1 GTSNPN, CDR2 SVGIG (reference sequence). This CDR3 is CAWSVDRGYGYTF. The CDR3 DNA is TGTGCCTGGAGCGTAGACAGGGGTTATGGCTACACCTTC.

The chain's CDR3 is CAISESIAGPYNEQFF. As DNA, the CDR3 is TGTGCCATCAGTGAGTCGATAGCGGGGCCGTACAATGAGCAGTTCTTC. V is TRBV10-3 and J is TRBJ2-1; 8 bases line up with TRBD2. J gave up 4 bases and V 0 bases, and 5 bases lay outside the gene matches. CDR3 length equals 16 residues. Per the germline V gene, CDR1 is ENHRY and CDR2 is SYGVKD.

The rearrangement uses TRBV5-1 and TRBJ1-1, with TRBD1 matching over 11 bases. The CDR3 is 14 amino acids. Germline lookup yields CDR1 SGHRS and CDR2 YFSETQ. V lost 2 bases and J lost 4; bases outside the gene matches: 1. The CDR3 DNA reads TGCGCCAGCAGCTTAGGGACAGGGGGCACTGAAGCTTTCTTT. Translated: CASSLGTGGTEAFF.

This chain connects TRBV19 to TRBJ1-5; 7 bases fit TRBD1. Germline CDR1 LNHDA, CDR2 SQIVND (reference sequence). The trim removed 4 bases at V and 6 bases at J, leaving 9 bases unmatched. The CDR3 sequence is 15 residues long. The CDR3 nucleotides are TGTGCCAGTAGTACCTGGGACAGAAGCGGTCAGCCCCAGCATTTT. Its translation is CASSTWDRSGQPQHF.

The chain couples TRBV5-1 to TRBJ2-1; 8 bases are a match to TRBD2. Germline V gives CDR1 SGHRS, CDR2 YFSETQ. The CDR3 is 13 amino acids. V was pared by 1 base and J by 13 bases, with 7 bases of the junction left unmatched. CDR3 region: CASSLLLAEIQFF. The CDR3 nucleotides are TGCGCCAGCAGCTTGTTACTAGCGGAAATTCAGTTCTTC.

The rearrangement links TRBV29-1 to TRBJ2-7, with 7 bases that match TRBD1. The germline CDR1 and CDR2 sequences are SQVTM and ANQGSEA. The CDR3 loop spans 13 amino acids. J lost 4 bases, V lost 7 bases, and 10 bases had no gene match. The CDR3 bases are TGCAGCGCCGTATGGGACAGACTTTACGAGCAGTACTTC. It specifies CSAVWDRLYEQYF.

The chain joins TRBV15 to TRBJ2-1; 10 bases align to TRBD1. This CDR3 is built from 16 residues. Germline CDR1 LNHNV, CDR2 YYDKDF (reference sequence). V dropped 7 bases and J dropped 6; count of bases not matched to a gene: 12. CDR3 nucleotide sequence: TGTGCCACCAAGGATGCACCGGGACAGGGGCTCAATGAGCAGTTCTTC. Translation: CATKDAPGQGLNEQFF.

The V and J genes are TRBV2 and TRBJ1-1; D unresolved. V shed 4 bases and J shed 3 bases, with 15 bases lying between them. CDR3 length: 15 residues. From germline, CDR1 is SNHLY and CDR2 FYNNEI. In nucleotides, the CDR3 is TGTGCCAGCAGTGCGAACAGAGGAGGTGACACTGAAGCTTTCTTT. This encodes CASSANRGGDTEAFF.

This rearrangement joins TRBV29-1 to TRBJ2-1; a weak D match, TRBD1 (6 bases). Trimming removed 8 bases from V and 4 bases from J, with 15 bases in between. CDR3 length: 13 residues. Per the germline V gene, CDR1 is SQVTM and CDR2 is ANQGSEA. The CDR3 nucleotides are TGCAGCACCCCAGGGGACCTTTACAATGAGCAGTTCTTC. This gives the protein CSTPGDLYNEQFF.

The chain joins TRBV4-1 to TRBJ2-5, with a tentative D call TRBD2 (5 bases). This CDR3 spans 16 amino acids. CDR1 is MGHRA and CDR2 is YSYEKL in the germline V gene. V was cut by 0 bases and J by 5 bases, with 16 bases left in between. This chain's CDR3 is CASSQDGTSRQETQYF. In nucleotides, the CDR3 is TGCGCCAGCAGCCAAGATGGAACTAGTCGGCAGGAGACCCAGTACTTC.

V gene TRBV18 combines with J gene TRBJ2-3; 7 bases line up with TRBD1. CDR3 size: 16 residues. Germline CDR1 KGHSH, CDR2 LQKENI. Unmatched junction bases numbered 6, after V lost 0 bases and J lost 3 bases. The CDR3 DNA follows: TGTGCCAGCTCACCACCCCCCCCGGGACAGACAGATACGCAGTATTTT. Protein product: CASSPPPPGQTDTQYF.

The chain has TRBV7-6 and TRBJ2-7; no clear D. The CDR3 is 14 residues long. Between the trimmed V and J ends, which lost 5 bases and 0 bases, there was a span of 11 bases. Germline CDR1 and CDR2: SGHVS and FNYEAQ. The CDR3 loop is CASSPKKSSYEQYF. The CDR3 nucleotides read TGTGCCAGCAGCCCAAAAAAGAGCTCCTACGAGCAGTACTTC.

The rearrangement joins TRBV19 to TRBJ1-5; unclear D gene. The length of the CDR3 is 16 residues. V was cut by 8 bases and J by 5 bases, with 22 bases left in between. The germline V gene encodes CDR1 LNHDA and CDR2 SQIVND (reference sequence). The CDR3 loop is CASGRTHHRLDQPQHF. Here the CDR3 DNA reads TGTGCCAGTGGAAGGACTCACCACCGCCTGGATCAGCCCCAGCATTTT.

This sequence joins TRBV28 and TRBJ2-7, with 11 bases aligning to TRBD2. V was pared by 2 bases and J by 5 bases, with 5 bases of the junction left unmatched. Germline assignment: CDR1 MDHEN and CDR2 SYDVKM. The CDR3 has 15 residues. The CDR3 reads CASSLETSGKDEQYF. The CDR3 DNA reads TGTGCCAGCAGTTTAGAGACTAGCGGGAAGGACGAGCAGTACTTC.

This chain links TRBV19 with TRBJ1-1; D is unclear. The CDR3 loop spans 13 amino acids. Germline loops: CDR1 LNHDA, CDR2 SQIVND (reference sequence). Trimming removed 6 bases from V and 0 bases from J, with 8 bases in between. The CDR3 DNA reads TGTGCCAGTAGGAGGTACATGAACACTGAAGCTTTCTTT. Amino acid sequence: CASRRYMNTEAFF.

This clone was recorded only once. The chain recombines TRBV6-5 with TRBJ1-3; the match to TRBD1 covers 7 bases. CDR1 MNHEY and CDR2 SVGAGI come from the germline V gene. J gave up 4 bases and V 6 bases, and 3 bases lay outside the gene matches. The CDR3 contains 13 residues. The CDR3 DNA is TGTGCCAGCAGGCAGGGGGAAGGAAACACCATATATTTT. Protein product: CASRQGEGNTIYF.

V gene TRBV28 combines with J gene TRBJ2-3; no clear D. Per germline, CDR1 MDHEN and CDR2 SYDVKM. CDR3 length equals 12 residues. With 5 bases removed from V and 10 bases from J, the gap between germline ends came to 13 bases. Here the CDR3 reads CASSDGPNPQYF. DNA of the CDR3: TGTGCCAGCAGTGACGGGCCTAATCCGCAGTATTTT.

In this sample, this clone turned up once. The rearrangement links TRBV6-1 to TRBJ2-5; 12 nucleotides match TRBD2. The V segment lost 6 bases and the J segment 4 bases; nucleotides outside the gene matches: 3. CDR3 length equals 14 residues. The germline V gene encodes CDR1 MNHNS and CDR2 SASEGT. CDR3 in DNA: TGTGCCAGCAGAGGGACTAGCGGGCGAGAGACCCAGTACTTC. It codes for CASRGTSGRETQYF.

The rearrangement uses TRBV10-2 and TRBJ1-1; D call uncertain. CDR1 is WSHSY, CDR2 SAAADI, per germline. With 8 bases removed from V and 7 bases from J, the gap between germline ends came to 11 bases. CDR3 size: 11 residues. The CDR3: CASSGALEAFF. CDR3 nucleotides: TGCGCCAGCTCCGGAGCTCTTGAAGCTTTCTTT.

This chain connects TRBV29-1 to TRBJ1-3; D gene uncertain. V was shortened by 7 bases and J by 0 bases, with 13 bases between the two germline ends. CDR3 length equals 14 residues. Germline loops: CDR1 SQVTM, CDR2 ANQGSEA. CDR3 bases: TGCAGCGCCGGGAGGCGAGACTCTGGAAACACCATATATTTT. Translating gives CSAGRRDSGNTIYF.

This chain links TRBV6-4 with TRBJ2-7; D possibly uses TRBD1 or TRBD2 (5 bases each). CDR3 length: 16 amino acids. V shed 2 bases and J shed 0 bases, with 14 bases lying between them. Germline lookup yields CDR1 MRHNA and CDR2 SNTAGT. The CDR3 loop reads CASSDPRTDSSYEQYF. The CDR3 DNA reads TGTGCCAGCAGTGACCCTCGGACTGACAGCTCCTACGAGCAGTACTTC.

The chain uses TRBV2 and TRBJ1-6; TRBD1 agrees at 7 bases. The ends lost 11 bases at V and 4 bases at J; junction bases unmatched: 8. The CDR3 length is 14 residues. Germline values: CDR1 SNHLY, CDR2 FYNNEI. DNA of the CDR3: TGTGCCTCTTCGGGACAGAATTATAATTCACCCCTCCACTTT. Its translation is CASSGQNYNSPLHF.

The J gene is TRBJ1-1, the V gene TRBV30; 7 nucleotides line up with TRBD1. V gave up 2 bases and J gave up 0 bases; unmatched junction bases: 6. Germline values: CDR1 GTSNPN, CDR2 SVGIG (reference sequence). The CDR3 is 15 amino acids. The CDR3 DNA sequence: TGTGCCTGGAGTCCGGGACAGCCAGTGAACACTGAAGCTTTCTTT. It is translated as CAWSPGQPVNTEAFF.